Below, 30 T cell receptor beta chains from the same sample are listed, as sequenced in a study of cytomegalovirus exposure and HLA in healthy donors. The study ran its PCR with 60 Vbeta and 13 Jbeta primers. TCRdb's copy holds only in-frame clones and misses some; the assay was immunoSEQ multiplex PCR. With over 100,000 clones in the sample, the ten largest clones hold roughly 3.5%. The sequencing sample was made of PBMCs. Every receptor here comes from a man aged 25 to 45 in good health and CMV-seronegative.

The chain is built from TRBV7-3 and TRBJ2-2; 9 bases map to TRBD2. Trimming cost V 1 base and J 5 bases; bases outside gene matches: 5. Germline CDR1 reads SGHTA; CDR2 reads FQGTGA. This CDR3 contains 16 residues. CDR3 nucleotide sequence: TGTGCCAGCAGCTTAAGCGGGGGGGGGCGTACCGGGGAGCTGTTTTTT. The encoded protein is CASSLSGGGRTGELFF.

The chain joins TRBV6-1 to TRBJ2-3, with 10 bases that match TRBD1. V lost 9 bases and J lost 5; bases outside the gene matches: 8. The CDR3 loop spans 14 amino acids. Germline V gene sequence: CDR1 MNHNS, CDR2 SASEGT. The CDR3 loop reads CARGGGTGEDTQYF. Here the CDR3 DNA reads TGTGCCAGGGGCGGGGGGACAGGGGAAGATACGCAGTATTTT.

V usage is TRBV2 and J usage is TRBJ2-6, with D maybe TRBD1 (6 bases). Germline V gene data show CDR1 as SNHLY and CDR2 as FYNNEI. This CDR3 region has 14 residues. Trimming stripped 5 bases from V and 3 bases from J, with 8 bases between. The CDR3 DNA sequence: TGTGCCAGCAGTACAGGGAGTGGGGCCAACGTCCTGACTTTC. Translation gives CASSTGSGANVLTF.

About this clone itself: The sample contains more than one DNA sequence encoding this CDR3. V usage is TRBV5-6 and J usage is TRBJ2-1; 10 positions agree with TRBD1. The germline CDR1 and CDR2 sequences are SGHDT and YYEEEE. The CDR3 totals 14 residues. The ends lost 3 bases at V and 4 bases at J; junction bases unmatched: 1. The CDR3 nucleotides are TGTGCCAGCAGCTGGGACAGGGGTTACAATGAGCAGTTCTTC. Protein sequence: CASSWDRGYNEQFF.

The gene calls are TRBV10-3 and TRBJ2-1; 11 bases match TRBD1. The CDR3 sequence is 17 residues long. From germline, CDR1 is ENHRY and CDR2 SYGVKD. Trimming cost V 2 bases and J 9 bases; bases outside gene matches: 12. The CDR3, as DNA: TGTGCCATCAGTGAGCCACCCGGGACAGGGGGTCGGGGTGAGCAGTTCTTC. Residues: CAISEPPGTGGRGEQFF.

The chain recombines TRBV7-9 with TRBJ2-7; possibly TRBD1 for D (6 bases). The CDR3 is 13 residues long. Trimming cost V 5 bases and J 0 bases, with 8 bases left between them. CDR1 is SEHNR and CDR2 is FQNEAQ in the germline V gene (reference sequence). The CDR3 region has the DNA TGTGCCAGCAGCCTGGACAGCTCCTACGAGCAGTACTTC. It codes for CASSLDSSYEQYF.

This chain uses TRBV5-4 with TRBJ2-5; 10 nucleotides agree with TRBD1. The CDR3 consists of 16 residues. The germline V gene has CDR1 SGHNT and CDR2 YYREEE (reference sequence). J lost 4 bases, V lost 4 bases, and 10 bases had no gene match. The CDR3 loop is CASSAVGTGVPETQYF. The CDR3 nucleotides read TGTGCCAGCAGCGCTGTCGGGACAGGGGTCCCAGAGACCCAGTACTTC.

The chain uses TRBV2 and TRBJ2-7; 8 positions agree with TRBD1. The CDR3 is 16 residues long. The V and J ends lost 7 bases and 3 bases, in that order; junction bases with no gene match: 14. The germline V gene encodes CDR1 SNHLY and CDR2 FYNNEI. CDR3 nucleotides: TGTGCCAGCACCCCTTTAGGACAGGGAGAAGGCTACGAGCAGTACTTC. Amino acid sequence: CASTPLGQGEGYEQYF.

This sequence joins TRBV2 and TRBJ1-4; D perhaps matches TRBD1 (5 bases). In germline, CDR1 is SNHLY, CDR2 FYNNEI. Trimming pared 4 bases from V and 8 bases from J, leaving 14 bases between. This CDR3 comprises 14 residues. CDR3 in DNA: TGTGCCAGCAGTGGCCTGGTGGGGGGAGAAAAACTGTTTTTT. Protein: CASSGLVGGEKLFF.

This chain's CDR3 is CASSPGIPDQPQHF. The CDR3 coding sequence is TGCGCCAGCAGCCCGGGTATTCCGGATCAGCCCCAGCATTTT. This chain links TRBV5-1 with TRBJ1-5; no clear D. Trimming cost V 4 bases and J 5 bases, with 13 bases left between them. This CDR3 is 14 amino acids long. Germline V gene data show CDR1 as SGHRS and CDR2 as YFSETQ.

The chain is built from TRBV5-1 and TRBJ1-1; 8 nucleotides line up with TRBD1. The V and J ends lost 4 bases and 11 bases, in that order; junction bases with no gene match: 19. This CDR3 has 16 amino acids. The germline gives CDR1 SGHRS, CDR2 YFSETQ. CDR3 loop: CASSRGQGNQFSGAFF. Written as DNA, the CDR3 is TGCGCCAGCAGCCGCGGACAGGGTAACCAATTCTCTGGGGCTTTCTTT.

The rearrangement uses TRBV30 and TRBJ1-2; TRBD1 agrees at 8 bases. The CDR3 contains 15 residues. Germline V gene lookup returns CDR1 GTSNPN and CDR2 SVGIG (reference sequence). J was trimmed by 6 bases and V by 2 bases; bases with no gene match: 11. CDR3 nucleotides: TGTGCCTGGAGTACCGGACAGGGAGGTGCGGATGGCTACACCTTC. This sequence encodes CAWSTGQGGADGYTF.

The chain recombines TRBV7-2 with TRBJ1-6; 7 bases fit TRBD1. The CDR3 consists of 14 residues. The V segment lost 4 bases and the J segment 9 bases; nucleotides outside the gene matches: 6. Germline CDR1 and CDR2: SGHTA and FQGNSA. The CDR3 sequence is CASSWDSLISPLHF. The DNA of the CDR3 is TGTGCCAGCAGCTGGGACAGCTTAATTTCACCCCTCCACTTT.

Here the CDR3 reads CASSILSGGSEETQYF. In nucleotides, the CDR3 is TGTGCCAGCAGTATCTTGAGCGGGGGTTCAGAAGAGACCCAGTACTTC. The chain combines TRBV2 with TRBJ2-5; 8 bases agree with TRBD2. V shed 5 bases, J shed 3 bases, and the junction held 11 bases outside the gene matches. The CDR3 has 16 residues. Germline V lookup: CDR1 SNHLY, CDR2 FYNNEI.

The rearrangement joins TRBV2 to TRBJ2-5, with 8 bases lining up with TRBD1. The end of the DNA fits TRBJ2-7 better, so the J call may be wrong. From germline, CDR1 is SNHLY and CDR2 FYNNEI. The CDR3 covers 14 residues. Written as DNA, the CDR3 is TGTGCCAGCATAATTGGGACAGGCGCTTACGAGCAGTACTTC. Its protein product is CASIIGTGAYEQYF.

CDR3 coding DNA: TGTGCCAGCAGCACCGGACAGGGGGCGAACACCGGGGAGCTGTTTTTT. Translated, it gives CASSTGQGANTGELFF. The gene calls are TRBV11-3 and TRBJ2-2; 10 bases are a match to TRBD1. This CDR3 is 16 amino acids long. Germline-derived CDR1 and CDR2 are SGHNT and YENEEA. V lost 5 bases and J lost 0; bases outside the gene matches: 3.

The chain links TRBV27 to TRBJ2-5, with TRBD2 as a possible D gene (6 bases). Per germline, CDR1 MNHEY and CDR2 SMNVEV (reference sequence). This CDR3 region has 12 residues. V gave up 6 bases and J gave up 5 bases, with 10 bases separating them. The CDR3 sequence is CASSGGGETQYF. For the CDR3, the DNA is TGTGCCAGCAGCGGGGGTGGCGAGACCCAGTACTTC.

V gene TRBV6-1 combines with J gene TRBJ2-3, with D tentatively TRBD1 (5 bases). CDR1 and CDR2 (germline): MNHNS, SASEGT. This CDR3 is 16 amino acids long. Trimming took 1 base from V and 2 from J, leaving 13 bases between them. This CDR3 reads CASSEGVQGYTDTQYF. The CDR3 coding sequence is TGTGCCAGCAGTGAAGGAGTCCAGGGATACACAGATACGCAGTATTTT.

This chain connects TRBV2 to TRBJ1-1; D perhaps matches TRBD1 (5 bases). Trimming stripped 7 bases from V and 7 bases from J, with 19 bases between. This CDR3 contains 14 residues. Germline-derived CDR1 and CDR2 are SNHLY and FYNNEI. CDR3 region: CASTEARGAGEAFF. CDR3 coding DNA: TGTGCCAGCACCGAAGCTCGTGGGGCCGGTGAAGCTTTCTTT.

The gene calls are TRBV15 and TRBJ2-2, with D perhaps TRBD2 (6 bases). V lost 4 bases and J 1 base, leaving 10 bases between the germline ends. CDR1 is LNHNV and CDR2 is YYDKDF in the germline V gene (reference sequence). This CDR3 contains 15 residues. Here the CDR3 reads CATSKGLWNTGELFF. DNA for the CDR3: TGTGCCACCAGCAAGGGACTTTGGAACACCGGGGAGCTGTTTTTT.

This rearrangement joins TRBV9 to TRBJ1-3; no clear D. The germline V and J ends were trimmed by 4 bases and 4 bases, with 12 bases remaining between them. Germline values: CDR1 SGDLS, CDR2 YYNGEE. The CDR3 contains 14 residues. As DNA, the CDR3 is TGTGCCAGCAGCTTCGGAGGGTCCGGAAACACCATATATTTT. It encodes CASSFGGSGNTIYF. Supplemented by reference TRBV9 and TRBJ1-3, the full variable domain reads DSGVTQTPKHLITATGQRVTLRCSPRSGDLSVYWYQQSLDQGLQFLIQYYNGEERAKGNILERFSAQQFPDLHSELNLSSLELGDSALYFCASSFGGSGNTIYFGEGSWLTVV.

The chain combines TRBV4-1 with TRBJ2-5; 9 nucleotides match TRBD2. CDR3 length equals 16 residues. The ends lost 1 base at V and 5 bases at J; junction bases unmatched: 8. Looked up from germline, CDR1 is MGHRA and CDR2 is YSYEKL. CDR3 loop: CASSQAQRGVSETQYF. CDR3 DNA sequence: TGCGCCAGCAGCCAAGCGCAGCGGGGGGTTTCTGAGACCCAGTACTTC.

The CDR3 is CPLSTGELFF. CDR3 coding DNA: TGTCCTCTGAGCACCGGGGAGCTGTTTTTT. V is TRBV7-4 and J is TRBJ2-2; D gene ambiguous. This CDR3 has 10 amino acids. Germline CDR1 and CDR2: SGHVT and SQSDAQ.

The gene calls are TRBV27 and TRBJ1-2; no firm D call. Germline CDR1 and CDR2: MNHEY and SMNVEV (reference sequence). The CDR3 is 14 residues long. The V end was cut by 0 bases, the J end by 7 bases, with 12 bases between. The DNA of the CDR3 is TGTGCCAGCAGTTTATCGATGGCCGCCGCTGGCTACACCTTC. This codes for CASSLSMAAAGYTF.

The chain links TRBV4-3 to TRBJ2-7, with a possible D match to TRBD1 (6 bases). CDR3 length equals 13 residues. Germline CDR1 is LGHNA and CDR2 is YSLEER. V was clipped by 0 bases and J by 10 bases, with 13 bases between them. The CDR3 DNA follows: TGCGCCAGCAGCCAAGATCGTGACAGGCCCCAGTACTTC. It is translated as CASSQDRDRPQYF.

This chain connects TRBV5-4 to TRBJ2-3, with 11 bases fitting TRBD2. This CDR3 contains 15 residues. Germline loops: CDR1 SGHNT, CDR2 YYREEE (reference sequence). V lost 3 bases, J lost 10 bases, and 10 bases stayed unmatched. CDR3 DNA: TGTGCCAGCAGCTCCACCACTAGCGGGGGTTCAGCGCAGTATTTT. Its protein product is CASSSTTSGGSAQYF.

This rearrangement joins TRBV5-1 to TRBJ1-1, with TRBD1 as a possible D gene (5 bases). Trimming took off 1 base at V and 5 bases at J, with 12 bases between the two ends. Germline loops: CDR1 SGHRS, CDR2 YFSETQ. The CDR3 is 14 residues long. The CDR3 nucleotides are TGCGCCAGCAGCTTGCAGGGTGGAGAGACTGAAGCTTTCTTT. The encoded protein is CASSLQGGETEAFF.

The chain couples TRBV27 to TRBJ1-5; unclear D gene. The CDR3 has 15 amino acids. Germline CDR1 reads MNHEY; CDR2 reads SMNVEV (reference sequence). Trimming took off 5 bases at V and 9 bases at J, with 20 bases between the two ends. Written as DNA, the CDR3 is TGTGCCAGCAGTCAGGACTGCTCCCCCGATCCGCCCCAGCATTTT. Translation: CASSQDCSPDPPQHF.

The chain links TRBV18 to TRBJ1-4; 9 bases agree with TRBD1. V shed 2 bases and J 8 bases; nucleotides not matched to a gene: 3. In germline, CDR1 is KGHSH, CDR2 LQKENI. CDR3 length: 14 amino acids. This CDR3 is CASSPRTGDEKLFF. CDR3 in DNA: TGTGCCAGCTCACCAAGGACAGGGGACGAAAAACTGTTTTTT. The entire variable domain, with the rest obtained from reference TRBV18 and TRBJ1-4, is as follows: NAGVMQNPRHLVRRRGQEARLRCSPMKGHSHVYWYRQLPEEGLKFMVYLQKENIIDESGMPKERFSAEFPKEGPSILRIQQVVRGDSAAYFCASSPRTGDEKLFFGSGTQLSVL.

The chain has TRBV2 and TRBJ2-5, with 7 nucleotides matching TRBD1. Germline V CDR1 and CDR2: SNHLY, FYNNEI. The CDR3 is 15 residues long. J gave up 5 bases and V 7 bases, and 13 bases lay outside the gene matches. The CDR3 coding sequence is TGTGCCAGCAATCTAGACAGGGTGGGAGACGAGACCCAGTACTTC. Translation: CASNLDRVGDETQYF.